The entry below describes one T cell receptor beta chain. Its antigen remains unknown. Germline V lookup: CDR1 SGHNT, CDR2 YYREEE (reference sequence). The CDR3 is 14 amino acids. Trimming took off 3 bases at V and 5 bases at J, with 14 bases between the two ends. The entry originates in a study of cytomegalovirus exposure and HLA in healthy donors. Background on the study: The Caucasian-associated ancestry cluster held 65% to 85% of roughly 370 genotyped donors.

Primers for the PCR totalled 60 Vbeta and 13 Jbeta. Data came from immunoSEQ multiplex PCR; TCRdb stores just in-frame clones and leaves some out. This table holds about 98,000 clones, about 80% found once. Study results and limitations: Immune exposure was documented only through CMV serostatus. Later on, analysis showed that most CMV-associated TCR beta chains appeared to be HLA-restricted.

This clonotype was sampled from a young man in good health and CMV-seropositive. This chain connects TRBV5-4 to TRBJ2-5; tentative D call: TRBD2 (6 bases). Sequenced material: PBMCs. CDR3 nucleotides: TGTGCCAGCAGCTCAAGATCGGGGGTGGAGACCCAGTACTTC. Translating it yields CASSSRSGVETQYF. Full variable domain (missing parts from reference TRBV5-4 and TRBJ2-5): ETGVTQSPTHLIKTRGQQVTLRCSSQSGHNTVSWYQQALGQGPQFIFQYYREEENGRGNFPPRFSGLQFPNYSSELNVNALELDDSALYLCASSSRSGVETQYFGPGTRLLVL.